The subject of this entry is one T cell receptor beta chain. Its antigen is unidentified. Germline trimming cut 6 bases from V and 2 bases from J; bases unmatched to any gene: 13. The CDR3 contains 17 residues. Germline CDR1 MDHEN, CDR2 SYDVKM. The data belong to a study of cytomegalovirus exposure and HLA in healthy donors. Study-level points and caveats: TCR beta chain V- and J-gene trimming was linked, in a later analysis, to a missense variant in DCLRE1C.

PCR amplification relied on 60 Vbeta primers (plus 13 Jbeta primers). Libraries were prepared by immunoSEQ multiplex PCR; TCRdb keeps only in-frame clonotypes and omits some of them. This table holds hundreds of thousands of clones, 76% found once. The sequencing sample was made of PBMCs. The chain employs TRBV28 and TRBJ1-1, with 9 bases fitting TRBD1. This TCR came from a man younger than 35 in good health and CMV-seronegative. CDR3 DNA: TGTGCCAGCAGCACAACAGGGGGCGTCTATCAAAACACTGAAGCTTTCTTT. Residues: CASSTTGGVYQNTEAFF.